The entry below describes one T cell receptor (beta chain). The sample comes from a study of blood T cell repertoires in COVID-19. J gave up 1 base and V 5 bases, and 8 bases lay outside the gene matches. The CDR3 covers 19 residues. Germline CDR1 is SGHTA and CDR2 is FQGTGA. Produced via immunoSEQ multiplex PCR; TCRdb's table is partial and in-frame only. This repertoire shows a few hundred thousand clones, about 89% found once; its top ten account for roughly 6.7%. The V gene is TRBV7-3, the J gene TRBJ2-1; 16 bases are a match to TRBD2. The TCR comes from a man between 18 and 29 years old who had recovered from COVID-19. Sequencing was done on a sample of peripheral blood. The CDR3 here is CASSPGTSGGAGSYNEQFF. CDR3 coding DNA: TGTGCCAGCAGCCCGGGGACTAGCGGGGGGGCCGGATCCTACAATGAGCAGTTCTTC.